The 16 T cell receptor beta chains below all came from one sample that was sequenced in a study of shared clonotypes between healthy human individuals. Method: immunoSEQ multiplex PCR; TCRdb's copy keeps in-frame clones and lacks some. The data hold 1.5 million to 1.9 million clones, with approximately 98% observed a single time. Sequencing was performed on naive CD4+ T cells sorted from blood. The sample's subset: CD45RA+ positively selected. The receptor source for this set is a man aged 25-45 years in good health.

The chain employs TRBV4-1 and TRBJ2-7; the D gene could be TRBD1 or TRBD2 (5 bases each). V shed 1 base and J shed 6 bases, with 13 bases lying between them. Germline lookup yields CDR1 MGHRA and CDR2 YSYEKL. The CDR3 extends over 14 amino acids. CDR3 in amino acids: CASSQGEGSREQYF. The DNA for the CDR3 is TGCGCCAGCAGCCAAGGAGAGGGGTCGCGCGAGCAGTACTTC.

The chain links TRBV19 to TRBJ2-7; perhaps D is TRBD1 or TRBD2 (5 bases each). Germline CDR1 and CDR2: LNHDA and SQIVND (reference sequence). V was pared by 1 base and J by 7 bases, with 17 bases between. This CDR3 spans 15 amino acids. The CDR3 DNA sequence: TGTGCCAGTAGTATAGCCGAGGGGATTTCTGGGGAGCAGTACTTC. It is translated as CASSIAEGISGEQYF.

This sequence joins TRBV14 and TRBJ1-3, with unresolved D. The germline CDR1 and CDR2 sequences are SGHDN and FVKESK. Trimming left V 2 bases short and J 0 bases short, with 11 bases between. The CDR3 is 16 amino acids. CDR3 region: CASSQFGLNSGNTIYF. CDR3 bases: TGTGCCAGCAGCCAATTCGGACTGAACTCTGGAAACACCATATATTTT.

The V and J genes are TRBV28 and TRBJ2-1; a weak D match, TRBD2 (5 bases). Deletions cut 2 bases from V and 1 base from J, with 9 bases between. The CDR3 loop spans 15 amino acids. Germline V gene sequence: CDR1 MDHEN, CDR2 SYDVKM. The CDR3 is CASSLRWESYNEQFF. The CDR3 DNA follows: TGTGCCAGCAGTTTACGGTGGGAGTCCTACAATGAGCAGTTCTTC. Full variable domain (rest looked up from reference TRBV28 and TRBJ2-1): DVKVTQSSRYLVKRTGEKVFLECVQDMDHENMFWYRQDPGLGLRLIYFSYDVKMKEKGDIPEGYSVSREKKERFSLILESASTNQTSMYLCASSLRWESYNEQFFGPGTRLTVL.

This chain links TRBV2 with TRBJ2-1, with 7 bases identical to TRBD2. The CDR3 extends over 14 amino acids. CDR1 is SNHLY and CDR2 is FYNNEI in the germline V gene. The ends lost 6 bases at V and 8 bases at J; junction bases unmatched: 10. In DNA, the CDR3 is TGTGCCAGCAGCGGGAAGCGGGGAGGGGATGAGCAGTTCTTC. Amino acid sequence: CASSGKRGGDEQFF. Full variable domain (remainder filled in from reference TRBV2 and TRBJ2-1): EPEVTQTPSHQVTQMGQEVILRCVPISNHLYFYWYRQILGQKVEFLVSFYNNEISEKSEIFDDQFSVERPDGSNFTLKIRSTKLEDSAMYFCASSGKRGGDEQFFGPGTRLTVL.

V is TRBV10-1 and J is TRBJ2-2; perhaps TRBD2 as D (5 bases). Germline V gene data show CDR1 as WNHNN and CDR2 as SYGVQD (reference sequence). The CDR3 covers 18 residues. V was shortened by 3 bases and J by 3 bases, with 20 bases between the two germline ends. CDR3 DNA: TGCGCCAGCAGTGAATTTGCACTAGGCAGGACTCACACCGGGGAGCTGTTTTTT. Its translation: CASSEFALGRTHTGELFF.

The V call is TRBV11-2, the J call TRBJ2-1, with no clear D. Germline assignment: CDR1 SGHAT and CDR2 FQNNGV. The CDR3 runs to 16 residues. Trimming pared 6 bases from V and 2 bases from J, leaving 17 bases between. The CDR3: CASRLRGRATYNEQFF. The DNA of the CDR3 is TGTGCCAGCAGGCTCCGAGGACGGGCGACCTACAATGAGCAGTTCTTC. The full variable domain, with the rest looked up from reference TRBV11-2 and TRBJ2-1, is EAGVAQSPRYKIIEKRQSVAFWCNPISGHATLYWYQQILGQGPKLLIQFQNNGVVDDSQLPKDRFSAERLKGVDSTLKIQPAKLEDSAVYLCASRLRGRATYNEQFFGPGTRLTVL.

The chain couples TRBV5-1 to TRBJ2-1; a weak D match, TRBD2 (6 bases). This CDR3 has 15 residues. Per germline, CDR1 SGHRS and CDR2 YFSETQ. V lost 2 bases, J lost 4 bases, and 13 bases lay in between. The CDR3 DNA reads TGCGCCAGCAGCTTCGAGGCGGGGCCTTACAATGAGCAGTTCTTC. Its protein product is CASSFEAGPYNEQFF.

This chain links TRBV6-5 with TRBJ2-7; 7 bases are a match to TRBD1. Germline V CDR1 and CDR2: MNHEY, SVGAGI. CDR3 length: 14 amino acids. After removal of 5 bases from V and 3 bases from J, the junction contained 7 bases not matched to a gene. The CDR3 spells CASSAYHRGYEQYF. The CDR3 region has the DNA TGTGCCAGCAGTGCCTACCACAGGGGCTACGAGCAGTACTTC.

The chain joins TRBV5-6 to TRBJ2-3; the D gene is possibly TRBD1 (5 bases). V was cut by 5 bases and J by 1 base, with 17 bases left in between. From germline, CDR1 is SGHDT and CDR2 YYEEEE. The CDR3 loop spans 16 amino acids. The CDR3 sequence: CASSHRLSQGTDTQYF. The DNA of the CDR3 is TGTGCCAGCAGTCACAGGCTTAGCCAGGGCACAGATACGCAGTATTTT.

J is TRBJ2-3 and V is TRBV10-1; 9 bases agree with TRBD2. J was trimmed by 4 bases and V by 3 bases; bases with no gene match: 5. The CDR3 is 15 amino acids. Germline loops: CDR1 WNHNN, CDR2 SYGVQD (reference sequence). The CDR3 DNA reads TGCGCCAGCAGTGACGCTATAGCGGGAGCAGATACGCAGTATTTT. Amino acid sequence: CASSDAIAGADTQYF.

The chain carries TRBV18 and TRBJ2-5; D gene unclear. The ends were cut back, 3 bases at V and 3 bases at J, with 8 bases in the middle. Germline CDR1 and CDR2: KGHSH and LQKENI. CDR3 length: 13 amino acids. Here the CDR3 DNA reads TGTGCCAGCTCACCGATCTCGGAAGAGACCCAGTACTTC. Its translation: CASSPISEETQYF.

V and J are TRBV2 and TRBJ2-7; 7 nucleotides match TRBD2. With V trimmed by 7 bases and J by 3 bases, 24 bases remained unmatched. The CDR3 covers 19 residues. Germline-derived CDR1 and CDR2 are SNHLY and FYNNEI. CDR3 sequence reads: CASKGDSGRAGVVSYEQYF. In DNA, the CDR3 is TGTGCCAGCAAAGGCGACTCGGGGAGGGCGGGAGTTGTGAGCTACGAGCAGTACTTC. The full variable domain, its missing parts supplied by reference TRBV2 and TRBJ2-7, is EPEVTQTPSHQVTQMGQEVILRCVPISNHLYFYWYRQILGQKVEFLVSFYNNEISEKSEIFDDQFSVERPDGSNFTLKIRSTKLEDSAMYFCASKGDSGRAGVVSYEQYFGPGTRLTVT.

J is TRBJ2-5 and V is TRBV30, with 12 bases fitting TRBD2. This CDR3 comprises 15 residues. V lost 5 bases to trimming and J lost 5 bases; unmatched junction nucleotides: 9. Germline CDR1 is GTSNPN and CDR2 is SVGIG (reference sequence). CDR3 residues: CAWGILAGGRETQYF. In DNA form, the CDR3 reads TGTGCCTGGGGAATTCTAGCGGGAGGGCGGGAGACCCAGTACTTC. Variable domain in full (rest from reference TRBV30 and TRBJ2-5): SQTIHQWPATLVQPVGSPLSLECTVEGTSNPNLYWYRQAAGRGLQLLFYSVGIGQISSEVPQNLSASRPQDRQFILSSKKLLLSDSGFYLCAWGILAGGRETQYFGPGTRLLVL.

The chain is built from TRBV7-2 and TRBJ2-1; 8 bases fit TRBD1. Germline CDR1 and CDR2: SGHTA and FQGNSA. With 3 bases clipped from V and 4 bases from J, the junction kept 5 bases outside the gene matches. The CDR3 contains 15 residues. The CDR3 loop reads CASSFDRGLYNEQFF. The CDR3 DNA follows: TGTGCCAGCAGCTTCGACAGGGGTCTTTACAATGAGCAGTTCTTC.

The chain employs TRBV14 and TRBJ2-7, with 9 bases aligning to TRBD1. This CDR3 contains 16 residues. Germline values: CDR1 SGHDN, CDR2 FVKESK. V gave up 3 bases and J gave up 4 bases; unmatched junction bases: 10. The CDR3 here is CASSQWGQGDVYEQYF. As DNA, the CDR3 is TGTGCCAGCAGCCAGTGGGGACAGGGAGACGTTTACGAGCAGTACTTC.